The rows below give T cell receptor beta chains drawn from one sample of a study of PD-L1 blockade in urothelial cancer. Some clones are missing from TCRdb's copy, which holds only in-frame ones; the method was immunoSEQ multiplex PCR. The table lists around 70,000 clones, 80% to 85% of them singletons, with approximately 9.2% in the top ten. Material: PBMCs, obtained around atezolizumab (anti-PD-L1) treatment. The receptors derive from a woman in her 70s with urothelial cancer. The CDR3 runs from the conserved cysteine through the conserved F or W. A D gene is named only where the DNA matches it firmly. For some rows the clone size is stated as once, few or many, or as a class when expanded; others skip it.

TRBJ1-1 TRBV5-6 - - CASKRAGPVGTEAFF TGTGCCAGCAAAAGGGCAGGGCCCGTGGGCACTGAAGCTTTCTTT
TRBJ2-3 TRBV5-1 - TRBD2 CASSLDPAGVAGGADTQYF TGCGCCAGCAGCTTGGACCCCGCTGGGGTAGCGGGGGGGGCAGATACGCAGTATTTT
TRBJ1-1 TRBV18 - TRBD1 CASSPGQGLAEAFF TGTGCCAGCTCACCCGGACAGGGTCTTGCTGAAGCTTTCTTT
TRBJ2-4 TRBV2 - TRBD1 CASSGQGLAKNIQYF TGTGCCAGCTCAGGACAGGGACTAGCCAAAAACATTCAGTACTTC
TRBJ1-4 TRBV2 - - CASSVTAATNEKLFF TGTGCCAGCAGTGTGACAGCTGCAACTAATGAAAAACTGTTTTTT
TRBJ1-1 TRBV12-2 - - CASRSSGDTEAFF TGTGCAAGTCGCTCATCGGGGGACACTGAAGCTTTCTTT
TRBJ2-2 TRBV2 - TRBD1 CASSGTGGNTGELFF TGTGCCAGCAGCGGGACAGGGGGGAACACCGGGGAGCTGTTTTTT
TRBJ2-3 TRBV5-8 once TRBD1 CASSLGGGDFSPSTDTQYF TGTGCCAGCAGCTTGGGAGGGGGCGACTTTTCGCCGAGCACAGATACGCAGTATTTT
TRBJ1-5 TRBV30 - TRBD1 CAWSVGTGNFNQPQHF TGTGCCTGGAGTGTGGGGACAGGGAATTTCAATCAGCCCCAGCATTTT
TRBJ1-3 TRBV15 - TRBD1 CATSFDRVPMGSGNTIYF TGTGCCACCAGCTTCGACAGGGTCCCCATGGGCTCTGGAAACACCATATATTTT